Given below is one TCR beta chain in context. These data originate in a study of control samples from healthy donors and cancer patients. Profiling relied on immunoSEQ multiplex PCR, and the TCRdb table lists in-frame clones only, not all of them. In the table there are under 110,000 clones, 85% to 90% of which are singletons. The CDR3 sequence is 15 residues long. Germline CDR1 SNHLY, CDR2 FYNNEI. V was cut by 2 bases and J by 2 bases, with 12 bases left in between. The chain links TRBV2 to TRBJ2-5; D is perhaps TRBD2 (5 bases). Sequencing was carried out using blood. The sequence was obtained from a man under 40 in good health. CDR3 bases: TGTGCCAGCAGTGAACGGAGGCGATCACAAGAGACCCAGTACTTC. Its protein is CASSERRRSQETQYF.